The source of this T cell receptor (beta chain) is a study of immune heterogeneity within non-small cell lung tumors. Study results and caveats: The study found identical dominant CDR3 beta clonotypes recurring across tumor sites within a patient, alongside site-unique high-frequency clones. Across individual patients, the high-frequency T-cell receptor beta clonotypes were largely distinct. For local T-cell clonality, the correlation with local tumor mutational burden was moderate but significant (R about 0.35).

Bulk tumor genomic DNA, 500 to 750 ng per sample, was used as template. Collection of several biopsies per primary tumor, spaced far apart, took place during surgery. Curative surgical treatment was performed in patients who had newly diagnosed, untreated non-small cell lung cancer. The donors had newly diagnosed non-small cell lung cancer and underwent surgery intended to cure it. Multiplex PCR was performed with 32 V and 13 J primers, and it amplified TCR beta CDR3. TCRdb itself ran the multiplex PCR reads through MiXCR, one entry per CDR3 protein. The data contain some 30,000 distinct CDR3 sequences, around 28% of them singletons. The CDR3 runs to 14 residues. Comment on this clonotype: Its specificity is unknown. This sequence may be a read error, since a much larger clone differs from it by one base.

The sequencing sample was made of lung tumor tissue. The chain is built from TRBV12-3 or TRBV12-4 and TRBJ1-1; D is unclear. The TCR was taken from a man aged 35 to 55 with non-small cell lung cancer. The CDR3 loop is CASSLAGSNTEPFF. DNA for the CDR3: TGTGCCAGCAGTTTAGCAGGGTCGAACACTGAACCTTTCTTT.